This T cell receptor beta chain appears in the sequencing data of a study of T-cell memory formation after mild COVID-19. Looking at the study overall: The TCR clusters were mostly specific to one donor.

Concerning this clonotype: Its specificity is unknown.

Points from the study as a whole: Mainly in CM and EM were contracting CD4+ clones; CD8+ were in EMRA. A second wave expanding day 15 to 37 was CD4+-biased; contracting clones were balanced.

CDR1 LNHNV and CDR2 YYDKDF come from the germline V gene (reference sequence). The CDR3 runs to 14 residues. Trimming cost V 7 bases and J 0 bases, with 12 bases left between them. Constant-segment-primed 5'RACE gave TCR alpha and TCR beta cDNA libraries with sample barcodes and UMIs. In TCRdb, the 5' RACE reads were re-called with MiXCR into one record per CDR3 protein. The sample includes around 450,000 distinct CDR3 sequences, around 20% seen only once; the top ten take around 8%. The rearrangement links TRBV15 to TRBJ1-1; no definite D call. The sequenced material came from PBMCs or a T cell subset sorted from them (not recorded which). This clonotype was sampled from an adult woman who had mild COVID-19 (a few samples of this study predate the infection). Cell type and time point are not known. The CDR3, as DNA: TGTGCCACCACGAGGGATCAAATGAACACTGAAGCTTTCTTT. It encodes CATTRDQMNTEAFF.